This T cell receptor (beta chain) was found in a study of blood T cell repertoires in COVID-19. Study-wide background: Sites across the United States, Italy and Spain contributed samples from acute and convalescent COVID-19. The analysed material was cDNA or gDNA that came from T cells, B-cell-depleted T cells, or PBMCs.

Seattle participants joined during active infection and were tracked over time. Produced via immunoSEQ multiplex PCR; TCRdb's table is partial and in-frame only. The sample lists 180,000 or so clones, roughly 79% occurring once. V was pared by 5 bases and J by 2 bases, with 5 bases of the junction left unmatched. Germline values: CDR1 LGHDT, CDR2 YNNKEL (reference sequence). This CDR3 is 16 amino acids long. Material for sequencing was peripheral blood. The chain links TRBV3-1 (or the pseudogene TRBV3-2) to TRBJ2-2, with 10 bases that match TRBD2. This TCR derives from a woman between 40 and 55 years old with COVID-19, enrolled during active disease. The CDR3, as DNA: TGTGCCAGCAGCTCGGGACTAGCGCCTAACACCGGGGAGCTGTTTTTT. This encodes CASSSGLAPNTGELFF.